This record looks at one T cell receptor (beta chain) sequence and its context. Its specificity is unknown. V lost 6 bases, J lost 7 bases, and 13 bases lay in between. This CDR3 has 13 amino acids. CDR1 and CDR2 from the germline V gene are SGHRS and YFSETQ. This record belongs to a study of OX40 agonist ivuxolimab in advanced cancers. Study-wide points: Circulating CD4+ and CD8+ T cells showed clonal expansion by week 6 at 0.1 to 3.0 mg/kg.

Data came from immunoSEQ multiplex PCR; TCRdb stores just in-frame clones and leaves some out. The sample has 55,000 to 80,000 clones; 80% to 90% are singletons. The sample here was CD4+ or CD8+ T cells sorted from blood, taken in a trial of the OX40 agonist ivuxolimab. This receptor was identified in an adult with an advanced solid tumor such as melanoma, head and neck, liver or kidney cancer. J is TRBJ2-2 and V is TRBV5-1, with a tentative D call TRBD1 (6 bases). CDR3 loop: CASNLIQGGELFF. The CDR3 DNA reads TGCGCCAGCAACCTAATACAGGGCGGGGAGCTGTTTTTT.